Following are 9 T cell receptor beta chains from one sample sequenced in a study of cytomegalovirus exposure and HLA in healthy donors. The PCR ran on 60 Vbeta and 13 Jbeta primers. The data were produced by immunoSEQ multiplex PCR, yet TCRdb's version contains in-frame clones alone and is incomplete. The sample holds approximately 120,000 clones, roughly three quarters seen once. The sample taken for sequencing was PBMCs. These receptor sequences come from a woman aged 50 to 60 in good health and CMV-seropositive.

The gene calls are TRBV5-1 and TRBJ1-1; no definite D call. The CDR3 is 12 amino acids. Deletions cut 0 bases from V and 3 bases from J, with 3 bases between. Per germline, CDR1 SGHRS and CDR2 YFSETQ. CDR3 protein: CASSLADTEAFF. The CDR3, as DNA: TGCGCCAGCAGCTTGGCGGACACTGAAGCTTTCTTT.

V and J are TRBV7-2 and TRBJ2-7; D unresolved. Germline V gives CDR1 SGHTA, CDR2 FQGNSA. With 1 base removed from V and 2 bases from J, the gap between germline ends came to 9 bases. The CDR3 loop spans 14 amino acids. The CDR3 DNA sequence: TGTGCCAGCAGCTTAGGACTGAGTACCTACGAGCAGTACTTC. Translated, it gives CASSLGLSTYEQYF.

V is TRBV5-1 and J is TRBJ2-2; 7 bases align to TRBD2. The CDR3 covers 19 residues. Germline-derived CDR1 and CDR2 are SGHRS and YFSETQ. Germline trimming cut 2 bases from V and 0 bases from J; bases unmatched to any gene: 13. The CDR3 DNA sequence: TGCGCCAGCAGCTTAGTCTCCTCACTAGCGCGAGCGAACACCGGGGAGCTGTTTTTT. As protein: CASSLVSSLARANTGELFF.

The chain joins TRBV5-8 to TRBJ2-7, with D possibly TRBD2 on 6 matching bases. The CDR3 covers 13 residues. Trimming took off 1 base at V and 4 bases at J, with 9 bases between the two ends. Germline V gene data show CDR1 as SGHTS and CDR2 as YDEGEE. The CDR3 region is CASSLREPYEQYF. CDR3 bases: TGTGCCAGCAGCTTGCGGGAGCCATACGAGCAGTACTTC.

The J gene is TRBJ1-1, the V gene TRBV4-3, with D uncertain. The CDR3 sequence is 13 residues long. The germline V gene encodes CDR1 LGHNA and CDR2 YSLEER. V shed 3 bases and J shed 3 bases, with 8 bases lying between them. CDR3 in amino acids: CASSHLRDTEAFF. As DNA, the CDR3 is TGCGCCAGCAGCCACCTCCGGGACACTGAAGCTTTCTTT.

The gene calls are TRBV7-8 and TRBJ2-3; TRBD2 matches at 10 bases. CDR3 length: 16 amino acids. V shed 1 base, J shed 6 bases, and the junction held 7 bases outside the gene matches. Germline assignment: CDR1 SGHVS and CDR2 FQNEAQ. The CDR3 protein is CASSLGAGGPTDTQYF. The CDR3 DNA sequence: TGTGCCAGCAGCTTAGGAGCGGGAGGGCCAACGGATACGCAGTATTTT.

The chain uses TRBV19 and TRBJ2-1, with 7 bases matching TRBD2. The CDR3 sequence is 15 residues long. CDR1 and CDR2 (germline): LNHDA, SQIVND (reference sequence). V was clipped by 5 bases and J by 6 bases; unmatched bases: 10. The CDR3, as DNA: TGTGCCAGTAGTTCTCTGGCGGGAGTCCCCAATGAGCAGTTCTTC. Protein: CASSSLAGVPNEQFF.

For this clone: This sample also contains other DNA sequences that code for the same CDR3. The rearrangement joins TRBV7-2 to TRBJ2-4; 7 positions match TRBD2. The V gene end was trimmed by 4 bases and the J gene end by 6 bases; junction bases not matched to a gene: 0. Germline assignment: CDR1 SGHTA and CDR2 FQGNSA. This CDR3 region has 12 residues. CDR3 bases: TGTGCCAGCAGCTCTAGCGGAAACATTCAGTACTTC. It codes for CASSSSGNIQYF. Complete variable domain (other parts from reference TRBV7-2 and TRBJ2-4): GAGVSQSPSNKVTEKGKDVELRCDPISGHTALYWYRQSLGQGLEFLIYFQGNSAPDKSGLPSDRFSAERTGGSVSTLTIQRTQQEDSAVYLCASSSSGNIQYFGAGTRLSVL.

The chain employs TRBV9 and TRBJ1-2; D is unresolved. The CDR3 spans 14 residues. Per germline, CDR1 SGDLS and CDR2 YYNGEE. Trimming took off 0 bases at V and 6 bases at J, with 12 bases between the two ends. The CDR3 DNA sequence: TGTGCCAGCAGCGTAGGCTCCGGGGTCGATGGCTACACCTTC. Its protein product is CASSVGSGVDGYTF. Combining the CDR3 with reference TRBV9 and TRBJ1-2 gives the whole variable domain DSGVTQTPKHLITATGQRVTLRCSPRSGDLSVYWYQQSLDQGLQFLIQYYNGEERAKGNILERFSAQQFPDLHSELNLSSLELGDSALYFCASSVGSGVDGYTFGSGTRLTVV.